This T cell receptor (beta chain) is drawn from a study of cytomegalovirus exposure and HLA in healthy donors. Study summary: Approximately 85 million unique TCRs from HLA-typed donors were held in an early release of data. The study, taken as a whole, reports: Cytomegalovirus status was reportedly diagnosed by the classifier with high sensitivity and specificity. When analyzed later, a missense DCLRE1C variant was found to be linked to TCR beta V- and J-gene trimming.

Details on this clone: The antigen is not known.

The ends lost 10 bases at V and 6 bases at J; junction bases unmatched: 11. Germline V gene data show CDR1 as LNHDA and CDR2 as SQIVND (reference sequence). This CDR3 is built from 15 residues. PCR primers comprised 60 Vbeta and 13 Jbeta primers. Repertoires were generated with immunoSEQ multiplex PCR, while TCRdb's copy carries only in-frame clones and drops some. Of over 150,000 clones listed, approximately 74% are singletons. The V call is TRBV19, the J call TRBJ2-2, with TRBD1 matching 10 bases. This clonotype was sampled from a woman in her twenties or thirties in good health and CMV-seronegative. The specimen was PBMCs. CDR3: CATHPGTGVSGELFF. The CDR3 DNA reads TGTGCCACCCATCCCGGGACAGGGGTTTCCGGGGAGCTGTTTTTT.